This T cell receptor beta chain was found in a study of OX40 agonist ivuxolimab in advanced cancers. General observations from the study: Also showing low normalized T-cell clonal expansion were some of the nonresponders.

Trimming stripped 6 bases from V and 0 bases from J, with 12 bases between. Germline lookup yields CDR1 ENHRY and CDR2 SYGVKD. This CDR3 is built from 14 residues. Note on this clone: Its antigen remains unknown.

Produced via immunoSEQ multiplex PCR; TCRdb's table is partial and in-frame only. In the table there are about 100,000 clones, about 86% of which are singletons. This chain joins TRBV10-3 and TRBJ2-7; D is perhaps TRBD1 (5 bases). This receptor was taken from an adult with an advanced solid tumor such as melanoma, head and neck, liver or kidney cancer. The sample was CD4+ or CD8+ T cells sorted from blood, taken in a trial of the OX40 agonist ivuxolimab. CDR3 nucleotide sequence: TGTGCCATCAGCTCGACAGCGTACTCCTACGAGCAGTACTTC. Its translation: CAISSTAYSYEQYF.